This T cell receptor beta chain was retrieved from a study of T cells after yellow fever vaccination. In this sample, this clonotype turned up a few times. Its matching antigen is unknown. UMIs and a universal primer site were added when TCR cDNA was made by 5'RACE template switching. TCRdb reprocessed the 5' RACE reads with MiXCR, giving one entry per CDR3 protein. The sample comprises about 300,000 distinct CDR3 sequences, around 6.8% of which are singletons, and about 18% rests with the top ten. General observations from the study: The secondary response was weaker but peaked faster, day 5 versus 15. Post-booster samples contained most primary-vaccination clones (about 96% CD4, about 87% CD8).

With V trimmed by 0 bases and J by 7 bases, 5 bases remained unmatched. The CDR3 extends over 14 amino acids. Per the germline V gene, CDR1 is SGHRS and CDR2 is YFSETQ. This chain joins TRBV5-1 and TRBJ1-1; 8 positions match TRBD1. The sample here was PBMCs, taken around 45 days after the first yellow fever vaccination. The receptor was derived from a man aged 18 to 35 who received the YFV17D yellow fever vaccine. CDR3 nucleotide sequence: TGCGCCAGCAGCTTGGCTCGACAGGGGAGTGAAGCTTTCTTT. It is translated as CASSLARQGSEAFF.